The source of this T cell receptor (beta chain) is a study of blood T cell repertoires in COVID-19. The study drew participants aged roughly 18 to 95 years from some 23 US areas. Self-reported history from a screening survey and questionnaire set each donor's cohort. The authors' processing: Quantification of nucleated cells was approximated via reference gene primer amplification. Only in-frame clones appear in the TCRdb table, and some are missing; sequencing was by immunoSEQ multiplex PCR. V, J and clone size derive from that table, while D and trimming were established from the DNA sequence. The table includes a few hundred thousand clones, 88% detected once. Trimming took 4 bases from V and 3 from J; bases not matched to a gene: 6. The CDR3 totals 15 residues. Germline loops: CDR1 MDHEN, CDR2 SYDVKM.

This chain uses TRBV28 with TRBJ1-1; 9 bases agree with TRBD1. Sequenced sample: PBMCs or T cells enriched from blood (not recorded which). The TCR comes from a woman under 30 who had recovered from COVID-19. The CDR3 DNA is TGTGCCAGCAGTTGGGGGACAGGGTGGGACACTGAAGCTTTCTTT. The encoded protein is CASSWGTGWDTEAFF.